A single sample is the source of the 16 T cell receptor beta chains below, sequenced in a study of cytomegalovirus exposure and HLA in healthy donors (dated by TCRdb to about 2017). The protocol used for the library was the immunoSEQ multiplex PCR assay. The clones in this table, taken by TCRdb from immuneACCESS, are in-frame only. Not every clone is retained; where verified, under half of the shortfall comes from an unresolved V gene, and the cause of the rest is unknown. Counted in this sample were some 84,000 clones; roughly 93% of them appeared once. The top ten constitute over 2% of the sample. Sequencing was done on a sample of PBMCs. The receptors were gathered from a man aged 25 to 40 in good health and CMV-seronegative.

This CDR3 reads CASSQGYSYNEQFF. In nucleotides, the CDR3 is TGCGCCAGCAGCCAAGGTTACTCTTACAATGAGCAGTTCTTC. The chain joins TRBV4-1 to TRBJ2-1; no definite D call. Per germline, CDR1 MGHRA and CDR2 YSYEKL. The V and J ends lost 1 base and 4 bases respectively, with 8 bases between them. This CDR3 region has 14 residues.

The chain couples TRBV28 to TRBJ1-1; no firm D call. CDR1 and CDR2 (germline): MDHEN, SYDVKM. Trimming removed 4 bases from V and 6 bases from J, with 9 bases in between. The CDR3 consists of 12 residues. The chain's CDR3 is CASSSLAAEAFF. The CDR3 nucleotides read TGTGCCAGCAGTTCACTTGCCGCTGAAGCTTTCTTT.

This sequence joins TRBV7-8 and TRBJ2-6; possibly TRBD1 for D (5 bases). CDR1 is SGHVS and CDR2 is FQNEAQ in the germline V gene. Trimming took off 5 bases at V and 0 bases at J, with 8 bases between the two ends. This CDR3 has 15 amino acids. For the CDR3, the DNA is TGTGCCAGCAGCACGACAGTCTCTGGGGCCAACGTCCTGACTTTC. Protein product: CASSTTVSGANVLTF.

Remarks on this clone: Germline and junction disagree at one end, which may indicate a read error. The chain combines TRBV10-2 with TRBJ1-5; D might be TRBD1 (6 bases). The germline V gene encodes CDR1 WSHSY and CDR2 SAAADI. The CDR3 totals 14 residues. CDR3 in amino acids: CASSEWTENQPQHF. CDR3 nucleotides: TGCGCCAGCAGTGAGTGGACAGAGAATCAACCCCAGCATTTT.

V usage is TRBV27 and J usage is TRBJ1-6; TRBD1 might be the D (6 bases). Germline CDR1 is MNHEY and CDR2 is SMNVEV (reference sequence). CDR3 length equals 16 residues. Between the trimmed V and J ends, which lost 3 bases and 7 bases, there was a span of 16 bases. CDR3 residues: CASSFNGYRENSPLHF. The CDR3 bases are TGTGCCAGCAGTTTTAATGGGTACAGGGAGAATTCACCCCTCCACTTT.

This chain uses TRBV5-1 with TRBJ1-3; 9 nucleotides line up with TRBD1. Germline CDR1 is SGHRS and CDR2 is YFSETQ. The trim removed 6 bases at V and 1 base at J, leaving 2 bases unmatched. This CDR3 comprises 14 residues. The CDR3, as DNA: TGCGCCAGCAAACAGGGGGCTTCTGGAAACACCATATATTTT. This gives the protein CASKQGASGNTIYF.

V usage is TRBV7-8 and J usage is TRBJ1-6, with D unresolved. Trimming took off 2 bases at V and 8 bases at J, with 10 bases between the two ends. Germline assignment: CDR1 SGHVS and CDR2 FQNEAQ. The CDR3 is 14 amino acids. The CDR3 DNA follows: TGTGCCAGCAGCTTAAGGAGGTTCGATTCACCCCTCCACTTT. It codes for CASSLRRFDSPLHF.

The chain combines TRBV2 with TRBJ2-4, with 8 bases identical to TRBD1. This CDR3 contains 13 residues. The ends lost 5 bases at V and 8 bases at J; junction bases unmatched: 5. Germline CDR1 and CDR2: SNHLY and FYNNEI. In DNA, the CDR3 is TGTGCCAGCAGTTACAACAGGGGGGACATTCAGTACTTC. Residues: CASSYNRGDIQYF.

The chain employs TRBV28 and TRBJ2-1; a weak D match, TRBD1 (6 bases). The CDR3 totals 12 residues. V was cut by 7 bases and J by 8 bases, with 12 bases left in between. The germline gives CDR1 MDHEN, CDR2 SYDVKM. CDR3 coding DNA: TGTGCCAGCACTGTGGGGGCGGATGAGCAGTTCTTC. Protein product: CASTVGADEQFF. Variable domain in full (rest from reference TRBV28 and TRBJ2-1): DVKVTQSSRYLVKRTGEKVFLECVQDMDHENMFWYRQDPGLGLRLIYFSYDVKMKEKGDIPEGYSVSREKKERFSLILESASTNQTSMYLCASTVGADEQFFGPGTRLTVL.

The rearrangement joins TRBV5-1 to TRBJ1-3; maybe TRBD1 (5 bases). Trimming took off 1 base at V and 2 bases at J, with 7 bases between the two ends. The CDR3 contains 14 residues. CDR1 is SGHRS, CDR2 YFSETQ, per germline. The CDR3 coding sequence is TGCGCCAGCAGCTTGTCAGGGACTGGAAACACCATATATTTT. Translation gives CASSLSGTGNTIYF. The full variable domain, in which reference TRBV5-1 and TRBJ1-3 provide the parts outside the CDR3, is KAGVTQTPRYLIKTRGQQVTLSCSPISGHRSVSWYQQTPGQGLQFLFEYFSETQRNKGNFPGRFSGRQFSNSRSEMNVSTLELGDSALYLCASSLSGTGNTIYFGEGSWLTVV.

The chain links TRBV19 to TRBJ1-1, with D perhaps matching TRBD1 (5 bases). This CDR3 has 12 amino acids. V lost 11 bases and J lost 11, with 21 bases in between. CDR1 is LNHDA and CDR2 is SQIVND in the germline V gene (reference sequence). CDR3 nucleotide sequence: TGTGCCCTCGGGGGAGGGCCCAATCGGGCTTTCTTT. This gives the protein CALGGGPNRAFF.

This clone was detected once. The CDR3 is CASTGQNSGNTIYF. The CDR3 nucleotides are TGTGCCAGCACCGGACAGAACTCTGGAAACACCATATATTTT. The chain has TRBV6-1 and TRBJ1-3; D is perhaps TRBD1 (6 bases). This CDR3 comprises 14 residues. The V end lost 7 bases, the J end lost 0 bases, and 10 bases lay between the germline ends. From germline, CDR1 is MNHNS and CDR2 SASEGT.

This clone was detected only a few times. This sequence joins TRBV27 and TRBJ1-5, with D possibly matching TRBD1 (5 bases). V lost 5 bases, J lost 9 bases, and 14 bases lay in between. Looked up from germline, CDR1 is MNHEY and CDR2 is SMNVEV (reference sequence). There are 13 residues in the CDR3. The CDR3 sequence: CASSVQVSGPQHF. The CDR3 DNA follows: TGTGCCAGCAGTGTACAGGTCTCAGGGCCCCAGCATTTT.

The chain recombines TRBV11-2 with TRBJ2-4; 8 bases line up with TRBD1. The J segment lost 9 bases and the V segment lost 4 bases, leaving 8 bases of the junction unmatched. The CDR3 consists of 14 residues. Per the germline V gene, CDR1 is SGHAT and CDR2 is FQNNGV. This CDR3 is CASSSTQGAGIQYF. Here the CDR3 DNA reads TGTGCCAGCAGCTCGACTCAGGGGGCGGGCATTCAGTACTTC.

This chain connects TRBV6-1 to TRBJ2-5; D possibly corresponds to TRBD1 (6 bases). Per the germline V gene, CDR1 is MNHNS and CDR2 is SASEGT. Deletions cut 8 bases from V and 5 bases from J, with 15 bases between. The CDR3 covers 13 residues. This CDR3 is CASCRGSEETQYF. The DNA for the CDR3 is TGTGCCAGCTGCAGGGGTTCAGAGGAGACCCAGTACTTC.

This clone was seen a single time. This chain joins TRBV27 and TRBJ1-4, with TRBD1 identical over 9 bases. J gave up 5 bases and V 5 bases, and 9 bases lay outside the gene matches. CDR1 is MNHEY and CDR2 is SMNVEV in the germline V gene (reference sequence). The CDR3 has 16 amino acids. The CDR3 DNA reads TGTGCCAGCAGTCCTCTAGGGACAGGGCGAAATGAAAAACTGTTTTTT. This sequence encodes CASSPLGTGRNEKLFF.